Each of the 28 T cell receptor beta chains below was sequenced from the same sample in a study of T cells in women clearing cervical HPV infection (dated by TCRdb to the late 2010s). Preparation of the library involved the immunoSEQ multiplex PCR assay. TCRdb's version of the immuneACCESS table is confined to in-frame rearrangements and falls short of the full clone set. An unresolved V gene accounts for under half of the shortfall where checked; the remainder is of unknown origin. The table kept for this sample lists about 30,000 clones. Around 4% of the sample rests with the top ten. The source material was blood buffy coat. Receptors originate from a woman aged 18 to 69 with a cervical HPV16 infection that either progressed to CIN3+ or cleared (not recorded which).

About this clone itself: The DNA ends 3 residues before the CDR3 does, and the rest of the CDR3 is filled in from the germline J gene. The chain has TRBV9 and TRBJ1-2; maybe TRBD1 (5 bases). The V gene's germline CDR1 is SGDLS and CDR2 YYNGEE. The V end was cut by 1 base, the J end by 6 bases, with 7 bases between. This CDR3 spans 12 amino acids. CDR3 loop: CASSVQGHGYTF. Incomplete CDR3 DNA: TGTGCCAGCAGCGTACAGGGCCATGGC.

In the case of this clone: The read halts 3 residues ahead of the CDR3 end, with the missing end drawn from the germline J gene. The chain joins TRBV2 to TRBJ1-1; D not certain. CDR1 and CDR2 from the germline V gene are SNHLY and FYNNEI. This CDR3 has 13 amino acids. Trimming took 7 bases from V and 5 from J, leaving 14 bases between them. The CDR3 region is CASKAAIRTEAFF. The covered CDR3 bases are TGTGCCAGCAAGGCGGCTATCCGGACTGAA.

On this clone: Read coverage stops 3 residues before the CDR3 terminus; the germline J gene supplies the remainder. The chain joins TRBV24-1 to TRBJ2-1; D may be TRBD2 (6 bases). In germline, CDR1 is KGHDR, CDR2 SFDVKD. With 4 bases removed from V and 0 bases from J, the gap between germline ends came to 15 bases. The CDR3 has 17 amino acids. CDR3: CATSDSSGPSSYNEQFF. The part of the CDR3 DNA that was read is TGTGCCACCAGTGACTCAAGCGGGCCCAGCTCCTACAATGAG.

A word on this clone: The read stops 3 residues short of the end of the CDR3; the missing end is completed from the germline J gene. The same CDR3 can be traced to other DNA sequences in this sample. The chain carries TRBV30 and TRBJ1-3, with D maybe TRBD1 (6 bases). CDR3 length: 13 amino acids. Germline V gives CDR1 GTSNPN, CDR2 SVGIG (reference sequence). V dropped 2 bases and J dropped 3 bases, with 8 bases sitting between them. The DNA read from the CDR3 is TGTGCCTGGAGTTTGGACAGTGGAAACACC. Amino acids: CAWSLDSGNT. The complete CDR3 reads CAWSLDSGNTIYF.

Concerning this clone itself: The read halts 3 residues ahead of the CDR3 end, with the missing end drawn from the germline J gene. The V call is TRBV18, the J call TRBJ2-3; 7 nucleotides align to TRBD1. This CDR3 comprises 13 residues. CDR1 and CDR2 from the germline V gene are KGHSH and LQKENI. The DNA read from the CDR3 is TGTGCCAGCTCACAGGGGGCCGGTCAGCCG. Encoded protein: CASSQGAGQP. The CDR3 in full is CASSQGAGQPQYF. Together with reference TRBV18 and TRBJ2-3, the CDR3 gives the full variable domain: NAGVMQNPRHLVRRRGQEARLRCSPMKGHSHVYWYRQLPEEGLKFMVYLQKENIIDESGMPKERFSAEFPKEGPSILRIQQVVRGDSAAYFCASSQGAGQPQYFGPGTRLTVL.

With regard to this clone: The CDR3 is cut off 3 residues early in the read; its end comes from the germline J gene. This chain joins TRBV5-1 and TRBJ2-2; 9 positions agree with TRBD1. Germline V gene lookup returns CDR1 SGHRS and CDR2 YFSETQ. With 4 bases clipped from V and 2 bases from J, the junction kept 3 bases outside the gene matches. The CDR3 consists of 15 residues. Partial CDR3 DNA: TGCGCCAGCAGCCCGGGACAGGGCAACACCGGGGAG. Amino acids: CASSPGQGNTGE. The whole CDR3 protein reads CASSPGQGNTGELFF. The full variable domain, in which reference TRBV5-1 and TRBJ2-2 provide the parts outside the CDR3, is KAGVTQTPRYLIKTRGQQVTLSCSPISGHRSVSWYQQTPGQGLQFLFEYFSETQRNKGNFPGRFSGRQFSNSRSEMNVSTLELGDSALYLCASSPGQGNTGELFFGEGSRLTVL.

As regards this clone: The DNA ends 3 residues before the CDR3 does, and the rest of the CDR3 is filled in from the germline J gene. The rearrangement joins TRBV5-1 to TRBJ2-2; the match to TRBD1 covers 8 bases. CDR3 length: 14 residues. CDR1 is SGHRS and CDR2 is YFSETQ in the germline V gene. Here the CDR3 reads CASSRDRNGEKLFF. CDR3 DNA (partial): TGCGCCAGCAGCCGGGACAGGAACGGTGAAAAG.

On this clone: The read terminates 3 residues ahead of where the CDR3 ends, so the germline J gene completes it. The rearrangement uses TRBV14 and TRBJ2-2, with 9 nucleotides matching TRBD1. CDR1 and CDR2 (germline): SGHDN, FVKESK. V trimming: 3 bases; J trimming: 5 bases; junction bases outside the gene matches: 7. This CDR3 has 16 residues. The CDR3 is CASSHLQGAGTGELFF. The CDR3 bases that were read are TGTGCCAGCAGCCACTTACAGGGGGCCGGGACCGGGGAG. Complete variable domain (other parts from reference TRBV14 and TRBJ2-2): EAGVTQFPSHSVIEKGQTVTLRCDPISGHDNLYWYRRVMGKEIKFLLHFVKESKQDESGMPNNRFLAERTGGTYSTLKVQPAELEDSGVYFCASSHLQGAGTGELFFGEGSRLTVL.

As to this clone: The read halts 3 residues ahead of the CDR3 end, with the missing end drawn from the germline J gene. The chain recombines TRBV7-6 with TRBJ1-1; D remains ambiguous. The CDR3 totals 16 residues. From germline, CDR1 is SGHVS and CDR2 FNYEAQ. The V end lost 5 bases, the J end lost 4 bases, and 20 bases lay between the germline ends. CDR3 bases read: TGTGCCAGCAGCGTGACGGCCCGGGGTGCAGGCACTGAA. Amino acid sequence: CASSVTARGAGTE. The full CDR3 sequence reads CASSVTARGAGTEAFF.

In regard to this clone: The read halts 3 residues ahead of the CDR3 end, with the missing end drawn from the germline J gene. The chain employs TRBV5-1 and TRBJ2-5; a weak D match, TRBD1 (5 bases). Per the germline V gene, CDR1 is SGHRS and CDR2 is YFSETQ. Trimming took off 3 bases at V and 4 bases at J, with 13 bases between the two ends. The CDR3 has 14 residues. CDR3 sequence reads: CASSSMGQRETQYF. The CDR3 bases that were read are TGCGCCAGCAGCTCAATGGGGCAGAGAGAGACC. The entire variable domain, with the rest obtained from reference TRBV5-1 and TRBJ2-5, is as follows: KAGVTQTPRYLIKTRGQQVTLSCSPISGHRSVSWYQQTPGQGLQFLFEYFSETQRNKGNFPGRFSGRQFSNSRSEMNVSTLELGDSALYLCASSSMGQRETQYFGPGTRLLVL.

Comments on this clone: The CDR3 extends 3 residues past the end of the read, so its final part is completed from the germline J gene. V is TRBV19 and J is TRBJ2-4; TRBD2 might be the D (6 bases). Per the germline V gene, CDR1 is LNHDA and CDR2 is SQIVND (reference sequence). The CDR3 has 13 residues. Incomplete CDR3 DNA: TGTGCCAGTAGTATCGGCCCGGCGCGGGGT. Its translation: CASSIGPARG. The entire CDR3 protein is CASSIGPARGQYF. The variable domain in full, with the rest retrieved from reference TRBV19 and TRBJ2-4, is DGGITQSPKYLFRKEGQNVTLSCEQNLNHDAMYWYRQDPGQGLRLIYYSQIVNDFQKGDIAEGYSVSREKKESFPLTVTSAQKNPTAFYLCASSIGPARGQYFGAGTRLSVL.

Of note for this clone: The DNA ends 3 residues before the CDR3 does, and the rest of the CDR3 is filled in from the germline J gene. The rearrangement joins TRBV10-3 to TRBJ1-1; 9 positions match TRBD1. Germline CDR1 reads ENHRY; CDR2 reads SYGVKD. CDR3 length: 16 residues. After removal of 3 bases from V and 7 bases from J, the junction contained 12 bases not matched to a gene. CDR3 DNA, as far as it was read: TGTGCCATCAGTGATGTAGGGACAGGGTTATCGGGTGAA. It translates to CAISDVGTGLSGE. Given in full, the CDR3 is CAISDVGTGLSGEAFF.

Worth noting for this clone: From the germline J gene comes the end of the CDR3, since the read stops 3 residues before it. The chain links TRBV29-1 to TRBJ1-6; the D gene is possibly TRBD1 (6 bases). This CDR3 region has 13 residues. Per the germline V gene, CDR1 is SQVTM and CDR2 is ANQGSEA. Trimming took off 5 bases at V and 9 bases at J, with 14 bases between the two ends. The CDR3 sequence is CSVQRTESSPLHF. The CDR3 DNA, read in part, is TGCAGCGTTCAACGGACAGAAAGTTCACCC.

CDR3 bases read: TGCAGTGCTAGACCCGACAGTAACTATGGC. It codes for CSARPDSNYG. The whole CDR3 protein reads CSARPDSNYGYTF. The chain employs TRBV20-1 and TRBJ1-2; D perhaps matches TRBD1 (5 bases). The CDR3 goes on 3 residues after the read ends, and that part is filled in from the germline J gene. Per germline, CDR1 DFQATT and CDR2 SNEGSKA (reference sequence). Trimming took 2 bases from V and 1 from J, leaving 8 bases between them. This CDR3 has 13 amino acids.

With regard to this clone: The read comes to an end 3 residues before the CDR3 does, leaving the germline J gene to fill in the end. The J gene is TRBJ1-2, the V gene TRBV19, with D possibly being TRBD1 (6 bases). The germline CDR1 and CDR2 sequences are LNHDA and SQIVND (reference sequence). CDR3 length: 13 amino acids. The covered CDR3 bases are TGTGCCAGTAGCGCGGGGGGCAACGGCGAC. It translates to CASSAGGNGD. The complete CDR3 protein is CASSAGGNGDYTF.

Regarding this clone: The CDR3 end lies 3 residues beyond the end of the read and is filled in from the germline J gene. V is TRBV5-5 and J is TRBJ2-4, with 8 positions matching TRBD1. Germline CDR1 SGHKS, CDR2 YYEKEE (reference sequence). The CDR3 extends over 15 amino acids. This CDR3 is CASSLEDRVPLGQYF. The sequenced CDR3 bases are TGTGCCAGCAGCTTGGAGGACAGGGTCCCGTTAGGT.

About this clone: The read stops 3 residues short of the end of the CDR3; the missing end is completed from the germline J gene. The chain uses TRBV30 and TRBJ2-2; the D gene is possibly TRBD2 (5 bases). The CDR3 spans 14 residues. Germline V gene data show CDR1 as GTSNPN and CDR2 as SVGIG (reference sequence). The CDR3 region is CAWSRVHGGSPLFF. The DNA read from the CDR3 is TGTGCCTGGAGTCGGGTCCATGGAGGTTCACCG.

As for this clone: At one end, the junction sequence differs from germline, possibly due to a read error. The CDR3 end is not reached by the read, which stops 3 residues before it; the germline J gene fills it in. The chain carries TRBV5-1 and TRBJ1-1, with 9 nucleotides matching TRBD1. This CDR3 comprises 14 residues. Germline V gene sequence: CDR1 SGHRS, CDR2 YFSETQ. The CDR3 loop is CTSGGDRENTEAFF. Incomplete CDR3 DNA: TGCACCAGCGGGGGGGACAGGGAGAACACTGAA.

With regard to this clone: From the germline J gene comes the end of the CDR3, since the read stops 3 residues before it. The chain recombines TRBV12-3 or TRBV12-4 with TRBJ2-3; tentatively, D is TRBD1 (6 bases). This CDR3 has 13 amino acids. The sequenced CDR3 bases are TGTGCCAGCAGTTTGGCTTTCACAGGGCCG. Amino acids: CASSLAFTGP. The CDR3 in its entirety is CASSLAFTGPQYF.

For this clone: The read terminates 3 residues ahead of where the CDR3 ends, so the germline J gene completes it. The chain recombines TRBV20-1 with TRBJ1-6; 9 bases fit TRBD1. The CDR3 extends over 14 amino acids. The ends lost 8 bases at V and 7 bases at J; junction bases unmatched: 9. CDR1 and CDR2 from the germline V gene are DFQATT and SNEGSKA (reference sequence). The sequenced part of the CDR3 DNA is TGCAGTACACAGACAGGGGGAGCCAATTCACCC. It encodes CSTQTGGANSP. The whole CDR3 sequence reads CSTQTGGANSPLHF.

Turning to this clone: The read ends 3 residues before the CDR3 terminus; that terminus is restored from the germline J gene. This chain uses TRBV6-1 with TRBJ1-2, with D unclear. Germline V gene data show CDR1 as MNHNS and CDR2 as SASEGT. V was cut by 1 base and J by 4 bases, with 10 bases left in between. CDR3 length equals 14 residues. The CDR3 loop reads CASSEDGVVYGYTF. The DNA read from the CDR3 is TGTGCCAGCAGTGAAGACGGGGTGGTCTATGGC.

Points on this clone: The CDR3 goes on 3 residues after the read ends, and that part is filled in from the germline J gene. The rearrangement uses TRBV15 and TRBJ2-3, with D possibly being TRBD2 (6 bases). Germline loops: CDR1 LNHNV, CDR2 YYDKDF (reference sequence). Between the trimmed V and J ends, which lost 8 bases and 2 bases, there was a span of 23 bases. This CDR3 is 17 amino acids long. This CDR3 is CATGRSGGLTLTDTQYF. Incomplete CDR3 DNA: TGTGCCACCGGCCGATCTGGAGGGCTTACGCTCACAGATACG.

Details on this clone: The sequence runs out 3 residues before the end of the CDR3; the remainder is reconstructed from the germline J gene. The chain uses TRBV10-3 and TRBJ2-3; 9 bases agree with TRBD2. CDR1 and CDR2 from the germline V gene are ENHRY and SYGVKD. Germline trimming cut 8 bases from V and 4 bases from J; bases unmatched to any gene: 13. This CDR3 spans 16 amino acids. This CDR3 is CAIGVEAGGVPDTQYF. The sequenced CDR3 bases are TGTGCCATCGGAGTAGAAGCGGGAGGAGTCCCAGATACG.

This clone registers medium-sized by frequency. The CDR3 is cut off 3 residues early in the read; its end comes from the germline J gene. The chain recombines TRBV29-1 with TRBJ2-5, with D perhaps TRBD2 (5 bases). Germline V CDR1 and CDR2: SQVTM, ANQGSEA. Trimming removed 3 bases from V and 5 bases from J, with 19 bases in between. The length of the CDR3 is 15 residues. The CDR3 sequence: CSVDDRGLSAETQYF. CDR3 DNA (partial): TGCAGCGTTGATGACCGTGGACTCTCTGCGGAGACC.

The chain's CDR3 is CASSFGHTDTQYF. Incomplete CDR3 DNA: TGTGCCAGCAGCTTTGGACACACAGATACG. This chain uses TRBV7-2 with TRBJ2-3; D possibly corresponds to TRBD1 (5 bases). With the read ending 3 residues before the CDR3 end, the germline J gene is used to fill in that end. V was clipped by 3 bases and J by 2 bases, with 6 bases between them. Looked up from germline, CDR1 is SGHTA and CDR2 is FQGNSA. This CDR3 contains 13 residues.

Comments on this clone: The read is 3 residues too short to cover the CDR3 end, so that end is filled in from the germline J gene. The V and J genes are TRBV7-3 and TRBJ2-1; D might be TRBD1 or TRBD2, each matching 5 bases. There are 13 residues in the CDR3. V was clipped by 5 bases and J by 9 bases, with 14 bases between them. Germline V gives CDR1 SGHTA, CDR2 FQGTGA. The CDR3: CASSLQVGSEQFF. The DNA read from the CDR3 is TGTGCCAGCAGCCTACAGGTTGGGAGTGAG.

CDR3 DNA (partial): TGCGCCAGCGGTACTAGCGGGAGCTACAATGAG. It translates to CASGTSGSYNE. The whole CDR3 is CASGTSGSYNEQFF. J is TRBJ2-1 and V is TRBV10-2; TRBD2 matches at 11 bases. The read ends 3 residues shy of where the CDR3 ends; the end is completed using the germline J gene. With V trimmed by 8 bases and J by 3 bases, 3 bases remained unmatched. CDR3 length: 14 residues. Germline V gives CDR1 WSHSY, CDR2 SAAADI.

Regarding this clone: Read coverage stops 3 residues before the CDR3 terminus; the germline J gene supplies the remainder. The chain employs TRBV18 and TRBJ2-3; the match to TRBD2 covers 8 bases. The CDR3 is made up of 17 amino acids. V lost 2 bases, J lost 2 bases, and 9 bases stayed unmatched. From germline, CDR1 is KGHSH and CDR2 LQKENI. The sequenced CDR3 bases are TGTGCCAGCTCACCAGTAATCAGGCGGGAGGACACAGATACG. This sequence encodes CASSPVIRREDTDT. The entire CDR3 sequence reads CASSPVIRREDTDTQYF.